This T cell receptor beta chain was profiled in a study of T cells after yellow fever vaccination. Study background: Preparation of fractions with low cell numbers was performed using SMART-Seq v4 Ultra Low Input. General observations from the study: Clones from primary vaccination mostly reappeared after the booster (approximately 95% CD4, around 90% CD8). A limited proportion of clonotypes was detected within both the CD4 and CD8 compartments. Any FACS-sorted repertoire could hold abundant clonotypes that contaminate it from the bulk population.

TCRdb re-derived calls from the 5' RACE reads in MiXCR, one entry per CDR3 protein. The sample yields a few hundred thousand distinct CDR3 sequences, 7.5% to 9% seen once. This clonotype appeared a few times. The antigen remains unidentified. The CDR3 loop spans 16 amino acids. Germline CDR1 reads KGHSH; CDR2 reads LQKENI. Trimming took off 3 bases at V and 1 base at J, with 15 bases between the two ends. The chain joins TRBV18 to TRBJ1-1; D is perhaps TRBD1 (6 bases). The source material was CD4+ T cells sorted from PBMCs, sampled 5 days after the yellow fever booster vaccination. The source is a man between 18 and 35 years old who received the YFV17D yellow fever vaccine. The CDR3 coding sequence is TGTGCCAGCTCACCCCTCCTTGGGACACCGAACACTGAAGCTTTCTTT. It encodes CASSPLLGTPNTEAFF. Based on the CDR3 plus reference TRBV18 and TRBJ1-1, the full variable domain is NAGVMQNPRHLVRRRGQEARLRCSPMKGHSHVYWYRQLPEEGLKFMVYLQKENIIDESGMPKERFSAEFPKEGPSILRIQQVVRGDSAAYFCASSPLLGTPNTEAFFGQGTRLTVV.